This paragraph reports one T cell receptor beta chain. The sample is drawn from a study of T cells after somatic rescue of genetic block. Germline lookup yields CDR1 SGHVS and CDR2 FQNEAQ. V shed 8 bases and J shed 5 bases, with 15 bases lying between them. The CDR3 is 13 residues long. Clones were read by immunoSEQ multiplex PCR, and TCRdb kept only the in-frame ones, dropping some. The repertoire holds roughly 120,000 clones, about 93% seen once, with over 1.1% in the top ten. Source material: peripheral blood mononuclear cells (PBMCs). The TCR was taken from a woman between 18 and 29 years old. The V and J genes are TRBV7-8 and TRBJ2-5; TRBD1 might be the D (5 bases). CDR3 sequence (DNA): TGTGCCAGCGAGCGCAGGAAGGGGGAGACCCAGTACTTC. Its protein is CASERRKGETQYF.